The sequence of this T cell receptor (beta chain) was determined in a study of tumor-infiltrating lymphocytes in primary liver carcinoma. Across the whole study: Cases comprised patients with primary liver carcinoma who received surgical resection. Men and women, 30 to 69 years of age, made up the patients. General study results and limits: Tumor region pairs outstripped tumor-adjacent and tumor-blood pairs in overlap. Tumors had a top-250-clone fraction that was significantly higher than blood (p = 0.039).

The blood RNA (from unsorted whole blood) was obtained, and germline DNA was also extracted. This clonotype was recorded a few times. Antigen specificity is unknown. A constant-region primer primed TCR beta cDNA synthesis from about 0.55 ug of total RNA. Slightly modified ARM-PCR served as the procedure for the TCR beta libraries. These libraries came from three rounds of nested multiplex PCR. TCRdb reanalysed the multiplex PCR reads using MiXCR and keeps one entry per CDR3 protein. The sample gives more than 150,000 distinct CDR3 sequences, less than 65% of which show up once; around 68% is in the top ten. Sequenced material: peripheral blood. The TCR originated in a man aged 35-49 years with primary liver carcinoma and hepatitis B virus infection.

The DNA of the CDR3 is TGTGCCAGCAGTTTACTTTGGGGGTCTGGGGCCAACGTCCTGACTTTC. It codes for CASSLLWGSGANVLTF. V is TRBV6-5 and J is TRBJ2-6, with D perhaps being TRBD1 or TRBD2 (5 bases each). Germline V gene sequence: CDR1 MNHEY, CDR2 SVGAGI. V was clipped by 4 bases and J by 1 base, with 11 bases between them. The CDR3 totals 16 residues.